The next 9 T cell receptor beta chains were all read from a single sample in a study of blood T cell repertoires in COVID-19. Measured with immunoSEQ multiplex PCR; TCRdb has only the in-frame clones, and not every one. Seen here are about 140,000 clones, 65% to 80% observed once, and the top ten hold approximately 3.6%. Source material: peripheral blood. These receptors all stem from a man between 60 and 70 years old with acute or convalescent COVID-19.

This sequence joins TRBV5-1 and TRBJ1-2; TRBD1 agrees at 8 bases. This CDR3 contains 14 residues. Germline V gene lookup returns CDR1 SGHRS and CDR2 YFSETQ. With 2 bases clipped from V and 8 bases from J, the junction kept 8 bases outside the gene matches. The CDR3 here is CASSFRTGPMGYTF. The CDR3 bases are TGCGCCAGCAGCTTCCGGACAGGGCCGATGGGCTACACCTTC.

The chain links TRBV5-6 to TRBJ2-1; D call uncertain. The germline gives CDR1 SGHDT, CDR2 YYEEEE. The CDR3 has 12 residues. Trimming left V 1 base short and J 8 bases short, with 7 bases between. CDR3 bases: TGTGCCAGCAGCTTGACCGAGCATGAGCAGTTCTTC. Protein sequence: CASSLTEHEQFF.

This clone was counted between two and nine times. V and J are TRBV7-8 and TRBJ2-7; 9 nucleotides match TRBD2. Germline V gene data show CDR1 as SGHVS and CDR2 as FQNEAQ. V trimming: 4 bases; J trimming: 7 bases; junction bases outside the gene matches: 8. The length of the CDR3 is 14 residues. The DNA of the CDR3 is TGTGCCAGCAGCTGGGCGGGAGGGCCGGTAGAGCAGTACTTC. Translating it yields CASSWAGGPVEQYF. Together with reference TRBV7-8 and TRBJ2-7, the CDR3 gives the full variable domain: GAGVSQSPRYKVAKRGQDVALRCDPISGHVSLFWYQQALGQGPEFLTYFQNEAQLDKSGLPSDRFFAERPEGSVSTLKIQRTQQEDSAVYLCASSWAGGPVEQYFGPGTRLTVT.

The chain employs TRBV5-1 and TRBJ2-1, with 12 bases fitting TRBD1. The V segment lost 2 bases and the J segment 8 bases; nucleotides outside the gene matches: 5. Germline V gene data show CDR1 as SGHRS and CDR2 as YFSETQ. This CDR3 spans 15 amino acids. Written as DNA, the CDR3 is TGCGCCAGCAGCTTATCGGGACAGGGGGCCCATGAGCAGTTCTTC. Translating gives CASSLSGQGAHEQFF.

DNA of the CDR3: TGTGCCAGCAGCCGAGCGGGGCGCGAGCAGTACTTC. Protein: CASSRAGREQYF. The gene calls are TRBV3-1 (or the pseudogene TRBV3-2) and TRBJ2-7; 7 positions match TRBD2. The CDR3 spans 12 residues. From germline, CDR1 is LGHDT and CDR2 YNNKEL (reference sequence). V trimming: 4 bases; J trimming: 6 bases; junction bases outside the gene matches: 3.

This chain joins TRBV27 and TRBJ1-5, with TRBD1 matching over 8 bases. The CDR3 covers 17 residues. J lost 0 bases, V lost 4 bases, and 8 bases had no gene match. Germline CDR1 MNHEY, CDR2 SMNVEV (reference sequence). CDR3 sequence (DNA): TGTGCCAGCAGTTCAGGGGGCGCGGGATTTAGCAATCAGCCCCAGCATTTT. Translation gives CASSSGGAGFSNQPQHF.

This clone was picked up many times. This chain links TRBV19 with TRBJ2-2; TRBD1 might be the D (6 bases). CDR1 and CDR2 from the germline V gene are LNHDA and SQIVND (reference sequence). V gave up 6 bases and J gave up 3 bases, with 11 bases separating them. CDR3 length equals 14 residues. The CDR3 is CASRQGLDTGELFF. The DNA for the CDR3 is TGTGCCAGTAGACAGGGATTAGACACCGGGGAGCTGTTTTTT.

The chain is built from TRBV29-1 and TRBJ1-1; D unclear. Germline V gene lookup returns CDR1 SQVTM and CDR2 ANQGSEA. V was cut by 4 bases and J by 3 bases, with 9 bases left in between. The CDR3 runs 12 residues. The CDR3 loop reads CSVVIGYTEAFF. The DNA for the CDR3 is TGCAGCGTTGTTATCGGTTACACTGAAGCTTTCTTT.

A single count supports this clone. V usage is TRBV10-3 and J usage is TRBJ1-4; the D gene is possibly TRBD1 (5 bases). Germline assignment: CDR1 ENHRY and CDR2 SYGVKD. V was trimmed by 0 bases and J by 3 bases, leaving 8 bases between them. The length of the CDR3 is 15 residues. In DNA, the CDR3 is TGTGCCATCAGTGAGTCCGGGGGTGCTAATGAAAAACTGTTTTTT. Residues: CAISESGGANEKLFF.